Here is one T cell receptor beta chain with its context. Its antigen remains unidentified. The junction departs from germline at one end; a sequencing error may be responsible. Other DNA sequences in the same sample also yield this CDR3. The sample comes from a study of regulatory and conventional T cells in RAG deficiency. General study results and limits: In Omenn syndrome, Treg and Tconv repertoires overlapped >75%. Omenn syndrome and CID/AS patients had approximately 100-fold fewer unique Treg TCR beta sequences, versus around 9.4-fold elsewhere.

Using immunoSEQ multiplex PCR, the repertoire was profiled, and TCRdb retains in-frame clones only, with some absent. Here the sample spans fewer than 35,000 clones, about nine tenths being singletons. From germline, CDR1 is SGHTA and CDR2 FQGTGA. The CDR3 has 18 residues. This sample also belongs to another study, concerning regulatory T cells. That study reports: Primers: 52 TRBV forward and 13 TRBJ reverse. In patients, unique TRB V-J pairs were restricted and V/J usage skewed, especially in Tregs.

This sequence originates from a human donor in good health. The chain couples TRBV7-3 to TRBJ2-1, with 15 bases fitting TRBD2. Sequenced: CD8+ T cells sorted from blood. CDR3 sequence (DNA): TGTGCCAGCAGCTTAACAGGGACTAGCGGGGGGTCCCCCGGTGAGCAATTCTTC. It specifies CASSLTGTSGGSPGEQFF.